This TCR beta chain derives from a study of cytomegalovirus exposure and HLA in healthy donors. Whole-study findings and limits: Subsequent analysis of the roughly 120 validation repertoires found a tendency for first-cohort TCR clusters to co-occur. There were a few CMV-associated chains whose specificity for CMV antigens was confirmed in vitro. The majority of TCR sequences were rare, yet some public TCRs appeared in many donors.

The V gene's germline CDR1 is SGHDT and CDR2 YYEEEE. The CDR3 totals 12 residues. V was pared by 5 bases and J by 8 bases, with 5 bases of the junction left unmatched. Comments on this clone: No antigen is known for it.

Assay used: immunoSEQ multiplex PCR; TCRdb lists only in-frame clones, some missing. Here the sample spans about 140,000 clones, less than 90% being singletons. The sample was PBMCs. This clonotype was obtained from a man younger than 30 in good health and CMV-seronegative. This sequence joins TRBV5-6 and TRBJ1-2; 8 nucleotides match TRBD1. CDR3 in DNA: TGTGCCAGCAGACCAGACAGGGGAGGCTACACCTTC. This codes for CASRPDRGGYTF.